This T cell receptor (beta chain) was found in a study of blood T cell repertoires in COVID-19. As for the study in general: Some COVID-19 samples were acute and others convalescent; all came from the United States, Italy and Spain. In each case, the material was cDNA or gDNA derived from T cells, B-cell-depleted T cells, or PBMCs.

In the original processing: Amplifying reference gene primers gave estimates of nucleated cell counts. The assay was immunoSEQ multiplex PCR, and TCRdb's table has in-frame clones only and misses some. V and J calls and clone size follow that table, whereas D and trimming were derived from the DNA. Here the sample spans about 120,000 clones, roughly 82% being singletons. V was shortened by 1 base and J by 4 bases, with 7 bases between the two germline ends. Germline-derived CDR1 and CDR2 are SNHLY and FYNNEI. CDR3 size: 13 residues. The V gene is TRBV2, the J gene TRBJ1-2; possible D gene TRBD1, 5 bases. The source of this sequence is a human donor in a cohort sampled during active COVID-19. The material sequenced was peripheral blood. CDR3 DNA: TGTGCCAGCAGTGAAGATGACAGCTATGGCTACACCTTC. This codes for CASSEDDSYGYTF.